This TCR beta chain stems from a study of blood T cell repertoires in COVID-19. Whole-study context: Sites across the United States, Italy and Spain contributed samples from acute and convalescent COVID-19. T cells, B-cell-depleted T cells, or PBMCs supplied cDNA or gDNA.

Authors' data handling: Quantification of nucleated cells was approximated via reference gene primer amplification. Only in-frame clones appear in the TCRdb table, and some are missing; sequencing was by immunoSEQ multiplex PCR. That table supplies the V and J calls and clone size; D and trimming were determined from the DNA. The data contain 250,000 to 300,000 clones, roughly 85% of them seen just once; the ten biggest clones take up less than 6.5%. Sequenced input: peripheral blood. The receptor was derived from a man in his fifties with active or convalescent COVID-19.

The chain's CDR3 is CASSLVQPNSPLHF. The CDR3 coding sequence is TGCGCCAGCAGCTTGGTACAACCTAATTCACCCCTCCACTTT. The rearrangement links TRBV5-1 to TRBJ1-6; D ambiguous. The CDR3 covers 14 residues. Trimming took off 0 bases at V and 6 bases at J, with 7 bases between the two ends. Germline assignment: CDR1 SGHRS and CDR2 YFSETQ.